This T cell receptor (beta chain) was found in a study of blood T cell repertoires in COVID-19. Study summary: PBMCs, B-cell-depleted T cells, or T cells were the source of the cDNA or gDNA that made up the material.

Data came from immunoSEQ multiplex PCR; TCRdb stores just in-frame clones and leaves some out. This table holds around 390,000 clones, around nine tenths found once. The study recruited people aged roughly 18 to 100 years across approximately 24 US areas. Allocation to cohorts depended on clinical history reported by the participants. This receptor was obtained from a woman aged 45-65 years who had recovered from COVID-19. Sequenced sample: PBMCs or T cells enriched from blood (not recorded which).

This CDR3 is CAWNPGQGFDIQYF. CDR3 sequence (DNA): TGTGCCTGGAACCCGGGACAGGGATTTGACATTCAGTACTTC. The chain is built from TRBV30 and TRBJ2-4; 9 nucleotides agree with TRBD1. V dropped 4 bases and J dropped 8; count of bases not matched to a gene: 9. CDR3 size: 14 residues. The germline gives CDR1 GTSNPN, CDR2 SVGIG (reference sequence).